The clone carrying this T cell receptor (beta chain) has a count of ten or more. Its antigen remains unidentified. The data were taken from a study of molecular identifiers for immune sequencing clone quantification. Overall study: Across replicate runs, RNA obtained from approximately 20,000 or 100,000 naive CD8 cells was divided into five, with four undergoing sequencing.

TCRdb independently ran MiXCR on the PCR reads; one entry per CDR3 protein. The sample has about 35,000 distinct CDR3 sequences, about 19% seen once. V was shortened by 1 base and J by 5 bases, with 11 bases between the two germline ends. There are 14 residues in the CDR3. Looked up from germline, CDR1 is SGHAT and CDR2 is FQNNGV. A CD8+CD4-CCR7+CD45RA+ phenotype served as the sorting definition for naive CD8 T cells. Whole-study results and caveats: For effector cells, clones above 20 RNA copies held over 98% of molecules; for naive cells, under 1%. Jurkat TCR RNA from one cell was spiked into approximately 1 million naive cells, and it was reportedly detectable there.

The chain couples TRBV11-2 to TRBJ1-1, with D possibly TRBD1 on 5 matching bases. The receptor was isolated from a human donor in good health. Some libraries in this study had Jurkat cell RNA spiked in. Sequenced material: naive CD8+ T cells from blood, with Jurkat cell RNA spiked in. Indicated subset: FACS-sorted CD8+CD4-CCR7+CD45RA+ naive T cells. CDR3 amino acids: CASSLVSWGTEAFF. In DNA, the CDR3 is TGTGCCAGCAGCTTAGTCTCTTGGGGGACTGAAGCTTTCTTT.